This T cell receptor beta chain was captured by sequencing in a study of blood T cell repertoires in COVID-19. The wider study: Sample material is recorded as cDNA or gDNA derived from T cells, B-cell-depleted T cells, or PBMCs.

CDR1 is LGHNT, CDR2 FRNRAP, per germline. The V segment lost 6 bases and the J segment 4 bases; nucleotides outside the gene matches: 11. The CDR3 loop spans 15 amino acids. Those who participated ranged in age from roughly 18 to 100 years and resided in about two dozen US areas. Each participant's cohort was designated according to participant-reported clinical history. Two negative PCRs, clearance, or symptom resolution were required of recovered Cohort 3 donors. Sequencing used immunoSEQ multiplex PCR; TCRdb keeps in-frame clones, though not all of them. The sample records 230,000 or so clones, 84% being singletons.

Sequenced: PBMCs or T cells enriched from blood (not recorded which). This chain uses TRBV12-5 with TRBJ1-1, with 7 nucleotides matching TRBD1. The sequence was obtained from a man over 45 who had recovered from COVID-19. CDR3 coding DNA: TGTGCTAGTGGCCCTTTACAGGGGTCGGGCACTGAAGCTTTCTTT. Its protein product is CASGPLQGSGTEAFF.